A selection of T cell receptor beta chains follows, all from one sample in a study of T cell repertoires in cytomegalovirus infection. Which antigens these TCRs recognize remains unknown. TCRdb re-analysed the reads in MiXCR, keeping a single row per CDR3 protein. The data hold about 310,000 distinct CDR3 sequences, with around 25% observed a single time. Here the sequenced sample was cultured PBMCs, taken from culture after CMV antigen stimulation. Source of these receptors: a human donor in good health (CMV status not recorded). Some clones in this sample may be carry-over from other donors' samples. Both conserved end residues are part of each CDR3. D genes are given only for firm matches. Only part of the rows carry a size: once, few, many, or a class if the clone is expanded.

>.|TRBJ2-1|TRBV29-1|.
TGCAGCGCCCTGGACGGACGGTCGGGTGAGCAGTTCTTC
CSALDGRSGEQFF
>.|TRBJ2-3|TRBV12-3/TRBV12-4|few
TGTGCCAGCAGTACCGCCCCCAACACGCAGTATTTT
CASSTAPNTQYF
>TRBD2|TRBJ2-1|TRBV12-3/TRBV12-4|.
TGTGCCAGCAGCCGCGGACCGGGAGGTAATGAGCAGTTCTTC
CASSRGPGGNEQFF
>.|TRBJ1-4|TRBV7-2|.
TGTGCCAGCAGCTTAGATAAGGCCGCGGGCGAAAAACTGTTTTTT
CASSLDKAAGEKLFF
>.|TRBJ1-3|TRBV5-1|.
TGCGCCAGCAGCCAGGATTGGGGGTTCTCTGGAAACACCATATATTTT
CASSQDWGFSGNTIYF
>TRBD1|TRBJ1-2|TRBV2|.
TGTGCCAGCATTCCGGGACAGGGGGGCTATGGCTACACCTTC
CASIPGQGGYGYTF
>.|TRBJ2-3|TRBV25-1|few
TGTGCCAGCAGTGGGAGGGGTCTCACAGATACGCAGTATTTT
CASSGRGLTDTQYF
>.|TRBJ2-5|TRBV7-6|.
TGTGCCAGCAGCCCGCTAGCTAGCGCCGTCCAAGAGACCCAGTACTTC
CASSPLASAVQETQYF
>.|TRBJ1-5|TRBV12-3/TRBV12-4|.
TGTGCCAGCAGTTTACGTAGGAGACAGCCCCAGCATTTT
CASSLRRRQPQHF
>.|TRBJ2-3|TRBV4-1|.
TGCGCCAGCAGCCAAGAAGGCATCCGTTATACGCAGTATTTT
CASSQEGIRYTQYF
>TRBD1|TRBJ2-1|TRBV5-4|.
TGTGCCAGCAGCTTGGGGACAGGGTTTGCCAATGAGCAGTTCTTC
CASSLGTGFANEQFF
>.|TRBJ2-3|TRBV6-4|.
TGTGCCAGCAGTGAGGCGGGCTTAGGAGATACGCAGTATTTT
CASSEAGLGDTQYF
>.|TRBJ2-1|TRBV7-8|.
TGTGCCAGCAGCTTGCCGGGCGGGGGCAACTACAATGAGCAGTTCTTC
CASSLPGGGNYNEQFF
>.|TRBJ1-6|TRBV7-1|.
TGTGCCAGCAGCTCCCTACATAATTCACCCCTCCACTTT
CASSSLHNSPLHF
>.|TRBJ2-1|TRBV19|few
TGTGCCAGTAGTTATGGGACGGGCAATGAGCAGTTCTTC
CASSYGTGNEQFF
>TRBD2|TRBJ2-5|TRBV7-9|few
TGTGCCAGCAGGGTCCTAGCGGGAGAAGAGACCCAGTACTTC
CASRVLAGEETQYF
>.|TRBJ2-5|TRBV7-2|.
TGTGCCAGCAGCTTATGGCTAGCCGCGGGGGAGACCCAGTACTTC
CASSLWLAAGETQYF
>.|TRBJ1-4|TRBV7-2|few
TGTGCCAGCAGCTTAGCCGGGGCAGGGGATGAAAAACTGTTTTTT
CASSLAGAGDEKLFF
>.|TRBJ1-1|TRBV12-3/TRBV12-4|.
TGTGCCAGCAGTATGGGAGAATGGGACACTGAAGCTTTCTTT
CASSMGEWDTEAFF
>TRBD2|TRBJ2-7|TRBV28|.
TGTGCCAGCAGTTTCGTGGCGGGGGTCGAGCAGTACTTC
CASSFVAGVEQYF
>.|TRBJ2-1|TRBV2|few
TGTGCCAGCAAGGGACTCGGAGATGAGCAGTTCTTC
CASKGLGDEQFF
>.|TRBJ2-5|TRBV7-2|many
TGTGCCAGCAGCCCTAGACAGGCCCAAGAGACCCAGTACTTC
CASSPRQAQETQYF
>TRBD2|TRBJ2-2|TRBV6-5|few
TGTGCCAGCAGTTCTTGGACTAGCGGGTTCGGGGAGCTGTTTTTT
CASSSWTSGFGELFF
>TRBD2|TRBJ2-1|TRBV2|.
TGTGCCAGCAGTGAAATAGCGGGAGGGTACAATGAGCAGTTCTTC
CASSEIAGGYNEQFF
>TRBD1|TRBJ1-2|TRBV30|few
TGTGCCTGGATTGGGACAGGGCTCAGCTATGGCTACACCTTC
CAWIGTGLSYGYTF
>.|TRBJ2-3|TRBV7-8|few
TGTGCCAGCAGCCCCGGGATTGACACGCAGTATTTT
CASSPGIDTQYF
>TRBD2|TRBJ2-1|TRBV7-2|many
TGTGCCAGCAGCCCCCAATTTGCCACTAGCGGGGGGTACAATGAGCAGTTCTTC
CASSPQFATSGGYNEQFF
>.|TRBJ2-3|TRBV11-2|few
TGTGCCAGCAGCCCTCATAGCGGTGGAATCACAGATACGCAGTATTTT
CASSPHSGGITDTQYF